This T cell receptor (beta chain) was profiled in a study of blood T cell repertoires in COVID-19. For the study at large: Specimens from acute and convalescent COVID-19 originated in the United States, Italy and Spain.

Germline loops: CDR1 MNHEY, CDR2 SVGAGI. V shed 8 bases and J shed 1 base, with 17 bases lying between them. This CDR3 is 15 amino acids long. As originally analysed: Reference gene primer amplification gave estimated nucleated cell counts. Some clones are missing from TCRdb's copy, which holds only in-frame ones; the method was immunoSEQ multiplex PCR. The V and J calls and clone size come from that table; D and trimming were worked out from the DNA. The sample lists 400,000 to 550,000 clones, more than 85% occurring once. The J gene is TRBJ1-1, the V gene TRBV6-5, with TRBD1 as a possible D gene (6 bases). Sequencing was carried out using peripheral blood. This sequence originates from a woman aged 25 to 39 with acute or convalescent COVID-19. This CDR3 reads CASSGQRAANTEAFF. The CDR3 DNA reads as TGTGCCAGCTCAGGACAGAGAGCAGCGAACACTGAAGCTTTCTTT.